The rows below give T cell receptor beta chains drawn from one sample of a study of CD8+CD57+ T cells in acquired aplastic anemia. TCRdb redid the calling of the reads with MiXCR, one entry per CDR3 protein. This sample has 250,000 to 350,000 distinct CDR3 sequences, with around 60% found just once. The sequencing sample was made of sorted CD4+, CD8+, or CD8+CD57+ T cells (not recorded which) from PBMCs. These receptors all stem from a human donor with severe aplastic anemia or a healthy control (not recorded which). Each CDR3 is given with its conserved first and last residue. D genes are given only for firm matches. Rows may omit the clone size; those that give it use once, few, many or a size class.

CDR3: CASSLTGGSNTGELFF; DNA: TGTGCCAGCAGCTTAACTGGGGGTTCGAACACCGGGGAGCTGTTTTTT; D: -; V: TRBV7-3; size: many; J: TRBJ2-2
CDR3: CASSERYSSQPQHF; DNA: TGTGCCAGCAGTGAACGGTATAGCAGTCAGCCCCAGCATTTT; D: -; V: TRBV6-1; size: once; J: TRBJ1-5
CDR3: CASSPSGQANTEAFF; DNA: TGTGCCAGCAGCCCATCTGGACAGGCGAACACTGAAGCTTTCTTT; D: TRBD1; V: TRBV11-3; size: -; J: TRBJ1-1
CDR3: CSAPGQLPYGYTF; DNA: TGCAGTGCCCCGGGACAGCTCCCCTATGGCTACACCTTC; D: TRBD1; V: TRBV20-1; size: -; J: TRBJ1-2
CDR3: CASSLHAAGSYNEQFF; DNA: TGTGCCAGCAGCCTTCATGCGGCAGGGTCATACAATGAGCAGTTCTTC; D: -; V: TRBV14; size: many; J: TRBJ2-1
CDR3: CAWSVGQGNYGYTF; DNA: TGTGCCTGGAGTGTGGGACAGGGAAACTATGGCTACACCTTC; D: TRBD1; V: TRBV30; size: many; J: TRBJ1-2
CDR3: CASSVSGTAGGYTF; DNA: TGTGCCAGCAGCGTATCTGGGACAGCCGGTGGCTACACCTTC; D: TRBD1; V: TRBV9; size: once; J: TRBJ1-2
CDR3: CASSPDLTRGSPLHF; DNA: TGTGCCAGCAGCCCAGACCTAACACGGGGTTCACCCCTCCACTTT; D: -; V: TRBV7-9; size: -; J: TRBJ1-6
CDR3: CAISDILALTGELFF; DNA: TGTGCCATCAGTGATATATTGGCTCTCACCGGGGAGCTGTTTTTT; D: -; V: TRBV10-3; size: few; J: TRBJ2-2
CDR3: CASSRDWSSPLHF; DNA: TGTGCCAGCAGTCGGGACTGGAGTTCACCCCTCCACTTT; D: -; V: TRBV25-1; size: -; J: TRBJ1-6
CDR3: CSARSRTVNNSPLHF; DNA: TGCAGTGCTAGATCCAGGACAGTGAATAATTCACCCCTCCACTTT; D: -; V: TRBV20-1; size: many; J: TRBJ1-6
CDR3: CASSLQGWEQFF; DNA: TGTGCCAGCAGCCTCCAGGGTTGGGAGCAGTTCTTC; D: -; V: TRBV7-9; size: many; J: TRBJ2-1
CDR3: CASRPTRRYEQYF; DNA: TGTGCCAGCAGGCCTACGCGGAGATACGAGCAGTACTTC; D: -; V: TRBV28; size: many; J: TRBJ2-7
CDR3: CATSTGQNNSPIHF; DNA: TGTGCCACCTCCACGGGACAGAATAATTCACCCATCCACTTT; D: TRBD1; V: TRBV19; size: -; J: TRBJ1-6
CDR3: CSAEQGGNEQFF; DNA: TGCAGTGCCGAACAGGGAGGCAATGAGCAGTTCTTC; D: -; V: TRBV20-1; size: -; J: TRBJ2-1
CDR3: CASRQTSGSSYEQYF; DNA: TGTGCCAGCAGACAAACTAGCGGAAGCTCCTACGAGCAGTACTTC; D: TRBD2; V: TRBV7-8; size: -; J: TRBJ2-7
CDR3: CASSYPISQGNLIDGYTF; DNA: TGTGCCAGCAGTTACCCAATATCCCAGGGGAACCTCATTGATGGCTACACCTTC; D: -; V: TRBV6-7; size: -; J: TRBJ1-2
CDR3: CATSRDLGWGGYQETQYF; DNA: TGTGCCACCAGCAGAGATTTGGGATGGGGAGGGTACCAAGAGACCCAGTACTTC; D: TRBD2; V: TRBV15; size: -; J: TRBJ2-5
CDR3: CSARRTPNSPLHF; DNA: TGCAGTGCTAGAAGGACACCGAATTCACCCCTCCACTTT; D: -; V: TRBV20-1; size: many; J: TRBJ1-6
CDR3: CSVGQSGNTEAFF; DNA: TGCAGCGTTGGACAGAGTGGCAACACTGAAGCTTTCTTT; D: -; V: TRBV29-1; size: many; J: TRBJ1-1
CDR3: CASSSTDIHNSPLHF; DNA: TGTGCCAGCAGCTCGACAGATATACATAATTCACCCCTCCACTTT; D: -; V: TRBV7-9; size: -; J: TRBJ1-6
CDR3: CASSLSEFGYNEQFF; DNA: TGCGCCAGCAGCTTAAGCGAGTTCGGGTACAATGAGCAGTTCTTC; D: -; V: TRBV5-1; size: -; J: TRBJ2-1
CDR3: CASSSGQGPEKLFF; DNA: TGTGCCAGCTCATCGGGTCAGGGCCCCGAAAAACTGTTTTTT; D: -; V: TRBV18; size: -; J: TRBJ1-4
CDR3: CASSRGHPYEQYF; DNA: TGTGCCAGCAGTAGAGGACACCCCTACGAGCAGTACTTC; D: -; V: TRBV27; size: many; J: TRBJ2-7
CDR3: CASSDMGARGSNQPQHF; DNA: TGTGCCAGTAGCGACATGGGAGCGCGTGGCAGCAATCAGCCCCAGCATTTT; D: -; V: TRBV19; size: -; J: TRBJ1-5
CDR3: CASSLAAGVTEAFF; DNA: TGTGCCAGCAGTCTAGCGGCAGGGGTTACTGAAGCTTTCTTT; D: -; V: TRBV28; size: many; J: TRBJ1-1
CDR3: CASSLHPGTDNSGANVLTF; DNA: TGTGCCAGCAGCTTACACCCCGGGACGGACAACTCTGGGGCCAACGTCCTGACTTTC; D: -; V: TRBV12-3/TRBV12-4; size: -; J: TRBJ2-6
CDR3: CASSPQQGASGNTIYF; DNA: TGCGCCAGCAGTCCTCAACAGGGGGCGTCTGGAAACACCATATATTTT; D: TRBD1; V: TRBV10-2; size: -; J: TRBJ1-3
CDR3: CASSIPDRGHSPLHF; DNA: TGTGCCAGCAGCATCCCGGACAGGGGGCATTCACCCCTCCACTTT; D: TRBD1; V: TRBV7-8; size: few; J: TRBJ1-6
CDR3: CASSLGGNPTDTQYF; DNA: TGCGCCAGCAGCTTGGGGGGAAATCCCACAGATACGCAGTATTTT; D: -; V: TRBV5-1; size: many; J: TRBJ2-3
CDR3: CASSEATEIYNEQFF; DNA: TGCGCCAGCAGCGAGGCAACGGAAATATACAATGAGCAGTTCTTC; D: -; V: TRBV5-1; size: -; J: TRBJ2-1
CDR3: CASSQEAYSPLHF; DNA: TGCGCCAGCAGCCAAGAGGCCTATTCACCCCTCCACTTT; D: -; V: TRBV4-3; size: -; J: TRBJ1-6
CDR3: CSANQRGLTEAFF; DNA: TGCAGTGCTAACCAAAGGGGGTTAACTGAAGCTTTCTTT; D: -; V: TRBV20-1; size: few; J: TRBJ1-1
CDR3: CASNRVVTGELFF; DNA: TGTGCCAGCAACAGGGTGGTTACCGGGGAGCTGTTTTTT; D: -; V: TRBV2; size: -; J: TRBJ2-2
CDR3: CASSYSPTGAYEQYF; DNA: TGTGCCAGCAGCTACAGCCCAACAGGGGCCTACGAGCAGTACTTC; D: TRBD1; V: TRBV11-2; size: many; J: TRBJ2-7
CDR3: CASTLGLAGSDTQYF; DNA: TGCGCCAGCACCTTGGGACTAGCGGGGTCAGATACGCAGTATTTT; D: TRBD2; V: TRBV5-1; size: many; J: TRBJ2-3
CDR3: CASSFEGDYEQYF; DNA: TGCGCCAGCAGCTTTGAAGGGGACTACGAGCAGTACTTC; D: -; V: TRBV5-1; size: few; J: TRBJ2-7